One sample yielded the 23 T cell receptor beta chains listed below, sequenced in a study of technical replicates of blood from a handful of donors. Measured with immunoSEQ multiplex PCR; TCRdb has only the in-frame clones, and not every one. The sample consists of tens of thousands of clones, more than 85% of them appearing once. The sequenced sample consisted of T cells isolated from PBMCs. The receptor source for this set is a human donor in good health.

The chain is built from TRBV28 and TRBJ1-5; D is undetermined. Germline V gives CDR1 MDHEN, CDR2 SYDVKM. The CDR3 contains 15 residues. V dropped 2 bases and J dropped 1 base, with 9 bases sitting between them. The CDR3 nucleotides are TGTGCCAGCAGTTTAGGTTCTGGCAGCAATCAGCCCCAGCATTTT. It yields the protein CASSLGSGSNQPQHF.

The chain employs TRBV2 and TRBJ1-2; 9 positions match TRBD1. Per germline, CDR1 SNHLY and CDR2 FYNNEI. The CDR3 is made up of 14 amino acids. The J segment lost 3 bases and the V segment lost 6 bases, leaving 5 bases of the junction unmatched. The CDR3 loop is CASRPRTGDYGYTF. CDR3 bases: TGTGCCAGCAGACCAAGGACAGGGGACTATGGCTACACCTTC.

The chain is built from TRBV2 and TRBJ1-2; D remains ambiguous. Trimming took off 7 bases at V and 0 bases at J, with 15 bases between the two ends. Germline CDR1 SNHLY, CDR2 FYNNEI. This CDR3 has 15 amino acids. The CDR3 nucleotides read TGTGCCAGCATACGCAGATCTTCAGCTAACTATGGCTACACCTTC. Amino acids: CASIRRSSANYGYTF.

This clone was seen just once. V is TRBV9 and J is TRBJ2-7; D is ambiguous. V was cut by 4 bases and J by 7 bases, with 15 bases left in between. Germline CDR1 and CDR2: SGDLS and YYNGEE. CDR3 length: 13 residues. The CDR3 loop is CASSPVEAREQYF. The DNA of the CDR3 is TGTGCCAGCAGCCCGGTAGAGGCTAGGGAGCAGTACTTC.

This clone came up a few times. The rearrangement links TRBV7-3 to TRBJ2-7; a weak D match, TRBD1 (6 bases). Germline CDR1 reads SGHTA; CDR2 reads FQGTGA. V lost 0 bases to trimming and J lost 0 bases, with 15 bases between them. The CDR3 loop spans 17 amino acids. CDR3 amino acids: CASSLTWMGAVSYEQYF. The DNA of the CDR3 is TGTGCCAGCAGCTTAACGTGGATGGGGGCAGTCTCCTACGAGCAGTACTTC.

V gene TRBV5-1 combines with J gene TRBJ2-7; D is uncertain. V dropped 0 bases and J dropped 2 bases, with 9 bases sitting between them. Germline CDR1 reads SGHRS; CDR2 reads YFSETQ. This CDR3 region has 14 residues. This chain's CDR3 is CASSLARFTYEQYF. CDR3 DNA: TGCGCCAGCAGCTTGGCCAGGTTTACCTACGAGCAGTACTTC.

Here the CDR3 reads CASSQQDISYEQYF. CDR3 bases: TGCGCCAGCAGCCAGCAGGACATTTCCTACGAGCAGTACTTC. This rearrangement joins TRBV4-1 to TRBJ2-7; D possibly corresponds to TRBD1 (5 bases). The length of the CDR3 is 14 residues. Germline V gives CDR1 MGHRA, CDR2 YSYEKL. The V end was cut by 3 bases, the J end by 1 base, with 10 bases between.

V gene TRBV5-6 combines with J gene TRBJ1-1; the D is unclear. The CDR3 extends over 14 amino acids. Trimming cost V 1 base and J 8 bases, with 15 bases left between them. Germline CDR1 is SGHDT and CDR2 is YYEEEE. In nucleotides, the CDR3 is TGTGCCAGCAGCTTGTCTTGGGAGGGTCGGGAAGCTTTCTTT. Its translation: CASSLSWEGREAFF.

V usage is TRBV19 and J usage is TRBJ2-7; 14 nucleotides match TRBD2. The CDR3 has 15 residues. The V segment lost 6 bases and the J segment 3 bases; nucleotides outside the gene matches: 4. CDR1 and CDR2 from the germline V gene are LNHDA and SQIVND (reference sequence). CDR3 coding DNA: TGTGCCAGTAGCGAGGGACTAGCGGGAGTCTACGAGCAGTACTTC. It yields the protein CASSEGLAGVYEQYF.

CDR3 amino acids: CASSTRLAGTYEQYF. CDR3 coding DNA: TGTGCCAGCAGTACCCGACTAGCGGGAACCTACGAGCAGTACTTC. The chain links TRBV6-5 to TRBJ2-7; the match to TRBD2 covers 11 bases. Germline CDR1 reads MNHEY; CDR2 reads SVGAGI. The CDR3 runs to 15 residues. V shed 5 bases and J 2 bases; nucleotides not matched to a gene: 5.

This chain connects TRBV5-4 to TRBJ2-7, with 8 bases lining up with TRBD2. CDR1 is SGHNT, CDR2 YYREEE, per germline (reference sequence). V shed 0 bases, J shed 5 bases, and the junction held 7 bases outside the gene matches. The CDR3 is 15 residues long. CDR3 bases: TGTGCCAGCAGCTTGGAAAGGCTAGCGGGTCACGAGCAGTACTTC. It is translated as CASSLERLAGHEQYF.

The chain combines TRBV7-8 with TRBJ1-4; 7 nucleotides match TRBD1. CDR3 size: 16 residues. The trim removed 5 bases at V and 2 bases at J, leaving 8 bases unmatched. Germline V CDR1 and CDR2: SGHVS, FQNEAQ. The chain's CDR3 is CASSLWQGGTNEKLFF. The CDR3 bases are TGTGCCAGCAGCCTTTGGCAGGGGGGTACTAATGAAAAACTGTTTTTT.

The V gene is TRBV5-6, the J gene TRBJ2-7; TRBD2 matches at 9 bases. Trimming took 5 bases from V and 2 from J; bases not matched to a gene: 14. The germline V gene encodes CDR1 SGHDT and CDR2 YYEEEE. The CDR3 runs 17 residues. The CDR3 reads CASRPGIAGDPPYEQYF. The CDR3 bases are TGTGCCAGCAGACCCGGGATAGCGGGAGATCCCCCCTACGAGCAGTACTTC.

The rearrangement links TRBV7-9 to TRBJ1-1; tentative D call: TRBD1 (5 bases). The V end lost 3 bases, the J end lost 7 bases, and 12 bases lay between the germline ends. The germline V gene has CDR1 SEHNR and CDR2 FQNEAQ (reference sequence). This CDR3 spans 13 amino acids. In DNA, the CDR3 is TGTGCCAGCAGCTTGAGGCAGGGTAATGAAGCTTTCTTT. Translated: CASSLRQGNEAFF.

Written as DNA, the CDR3 is TGTGCCAGCAGTGAGCCCAAGGGGAGGGAGAAGGAAAACAATGAGCAGTTCTTC. It specifies CASSEPKGREKENNEQFF. V gene TRBV25-1 combines with J gene TRBJ2-1; 7 bases map to TRBD2. Per the germline V gene, CDR1 is MGHDK and CDR2 is SYGVNS. The CDR3 totals 18 residues. The junction had 16 bases not matched to a gene; V was cut back by 3 bases and J by 5 bases.

The J gene is TRBJ2-3, the V gene TRBV27; D call uncertain. Germline assignment: CDR1 MNHEY and CDR2 SMNVEV (reference sequence). This CDR3 spans 12 amino acids. V gave up 6 bases and J gave up 5 bases, with 9 bases separating them. The CDR3 protein is CASSVSGDTQYF. In DNA form, the CDR3 reads TGTGCCAGCAGCGTCTCAGGAGATACGCAGTATTTT.

V gene TRBV27 combines with J gene TRBJ2-3, with D unresolved. From germline, CDR1 is MNHEY and CDR2 SMNVEV (reference sequence). V was cut by 5 bases and J by 2 bases, with 20 bases left in between. The CDR3 runs to 17 residues. CDR3 region: CASSDVAVAYDTDTQYF. DNA of the CDR3: TGTGCCAGCAGTGACGTAGCCGTAGCCTACGACACAGATACGCAGTATTTT.

J is TRBJ2-3 and V is TRBV19, with 9 bases lining up with TRBD2. The CDR3 extends over 14 amino acids. Trimming took 7 bases from V and 4 from J; bases not matched to a gene: 6. Germline CDR1 is LNHDA and CDR2 is SQIVND (reference sequence). The chain's CDR3 is CASTEAGGSDTQYF. In nucleotides, the CDR3 is TGTGCCAGTACCGAAGCGGGAGGTTCAGATACGCAGTATTTT.

The V gene is TRBV6-1, the J gene TRBJ1-2, with D possibly matching TRBD1 (6 bases). The CDR3 loop spans 15 amino acids. Trimming removed 2 bases from V and 4 bases from J, with 14 bases in between. Looked up from germline, CDR1 is MNHNS and CDR2 is SASEGT. The CDR3 here is CASSEIGQYSYGYTF. In DNA form, the CDR3 reads TGTGCCAGCAGTGAAATAGGACAGTATAGCTATGGCTACACCTTC.

V gene TRBV7-6 combines with J gene TRBJ2-7; no clear D gene. CDR3 length: 14 amino acids. Trimming took 1 base from V and 7 from J, leaving 14 bases between them. Per the germline V gene, CDR1 is SGHVS and CDR2 is FNYEAQ. CDR3 sequence reads: CASSLGTNGLEQYF. In nucleotides, the CDR3 is TGTGCCAGCAGCTTAGGTACAAATGGGCTTGAGCAGTACTTC.

The count of this clone is one. J is TRBJ1-5 and V is TRBV9; 8 positions agree with TRBD1. J was trimmed by 6 bases and V by 3 bases; bases with no gene match: 5. This CDR3 contains 14 residues. CDR1 SGDLS and CDR2 YYNGEE come from the germline V gene. CDR3 loop: CASSGAGGGQPQHF. In DNA form, the CDR3 reads TGTGCCAGCAGCGGGGCAGGGGGCGGTCAGCCCCAGCATTTT.

The chain joins TRBV9 to TRBJ1-4; 9 bases align to TRBD1. Germline CDR1 is SGDLS and CDR2 is YYNGEE. V gave up 4 bases and J gave up 2 bases; unmatched junction bases: 6. CDR3 size: 16 residues. CDR3 nucleotides: TGTGCCAGCAGCTCCCGGGACAGGGACACTAATGAAAAACTGTTTTTT. Translation: CASSSRDRDTNEKLFF.

The rearrangement links TRBV7-3 to TRBJ2-1; 8 nucleotides line up with TRBD1. J gave up 6 bases and V 2 bases, and 0 bases lay outside the gene matches. Germline-derived CDR1 and CDR2 are SGHTA and FQGTGA. This CDR3 region has 13 residues. For the CDR3, the DNA is TGTGCCAGCAGCTTAGACAGGGGCAATGAGCAGTTCTTC. This gives the protein CASSLDRGNEQFF.